The T cell receptor (beta chain) described here comes from a study of T cells in Graves' hyperthyroidism and ophthalmopathy. Researchers amplified the TCR beta CDR3 regions from RNA transcripts. During a first-round RT-PCR of the TCR CDR3, the HTBI primer set was used. TCRdb processed the multiplex PCR reads anew with MiXCR; each CDR3 protein has one entry. This table has fewer than 450,000 distinct CDR3 sequences, approximately 18% appearing once. This clonotype was seen repeatedly, ten times or more. The CDR3 contains 14 residues. Trimming shortened V by 5 bases and J by 5 bases, and 15 bases separated the two germline ends. The V gene's germline CDR1 is SGHDN and CDR2 FVKESK. The authors took PBMCs from 10 ml fresh peripheral blood.

Sequencing input: blood. The clonotype was recovered from a young woman with Graves' hyperthyroidism that later progressed to Graves' ophthalmopathy. The J gene is TRBJ1-1, the V gene TRBV14, with D perhaps TRBD1 (5 bases). In nucleotides, the CDR3 is TGTGCCAGCAGCTTCCAGGGTGGGTTGACTGAAGCTTTCTTT. This sequence encodes CASSFQGGLTEAFF.